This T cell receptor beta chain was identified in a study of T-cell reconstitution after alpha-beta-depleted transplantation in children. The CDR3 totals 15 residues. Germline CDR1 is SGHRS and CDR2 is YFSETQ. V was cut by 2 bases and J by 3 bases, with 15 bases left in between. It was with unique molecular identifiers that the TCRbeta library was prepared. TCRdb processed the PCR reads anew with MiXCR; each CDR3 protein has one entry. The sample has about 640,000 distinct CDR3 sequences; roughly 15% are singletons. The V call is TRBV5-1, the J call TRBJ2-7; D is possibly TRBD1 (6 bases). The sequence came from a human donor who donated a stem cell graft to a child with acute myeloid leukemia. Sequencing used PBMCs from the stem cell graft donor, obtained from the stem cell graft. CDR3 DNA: TGCGCCAGCAGCTTCCCAGACAGGCCGTTCTACGAGCAGTACTTC. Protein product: CASSFPDRPFYEQYF.